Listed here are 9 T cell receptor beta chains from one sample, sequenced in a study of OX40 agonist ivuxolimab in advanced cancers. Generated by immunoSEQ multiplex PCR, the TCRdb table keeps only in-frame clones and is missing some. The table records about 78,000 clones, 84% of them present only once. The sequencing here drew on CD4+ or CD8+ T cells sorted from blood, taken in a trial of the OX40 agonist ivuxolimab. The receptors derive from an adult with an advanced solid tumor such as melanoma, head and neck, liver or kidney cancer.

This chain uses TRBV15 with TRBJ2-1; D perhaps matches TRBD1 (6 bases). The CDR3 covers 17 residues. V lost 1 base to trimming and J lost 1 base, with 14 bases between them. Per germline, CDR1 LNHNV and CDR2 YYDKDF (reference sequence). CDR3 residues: CATSRGGGGRSYNEQFF. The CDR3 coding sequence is TGTGCCACCAGCAGAGGGGGTGGGGGCCGATCCTACAATGAGCAGTTCTTC. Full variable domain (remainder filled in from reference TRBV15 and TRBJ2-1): DAMVIQNPRYQVTQFGKPVTLSCSQTLNHNVMYWYQQKSSQAPKLLFHYYDKDFNNEADTPDNFQSRRPNTSFCFLDIRSPGLGDTAMYLCATSRGGGGRSYNEQFFGPGTRLTVL.

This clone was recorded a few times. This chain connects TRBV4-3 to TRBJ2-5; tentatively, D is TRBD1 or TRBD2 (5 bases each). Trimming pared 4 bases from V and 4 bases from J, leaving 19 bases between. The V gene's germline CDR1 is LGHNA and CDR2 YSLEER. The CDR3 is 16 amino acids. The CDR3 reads CASSPTGRSNGETQYF. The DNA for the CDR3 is TGCGCCAGCAGCCCCACGGGACGGTCAAATGGAGAGACCCAGTACTTC.

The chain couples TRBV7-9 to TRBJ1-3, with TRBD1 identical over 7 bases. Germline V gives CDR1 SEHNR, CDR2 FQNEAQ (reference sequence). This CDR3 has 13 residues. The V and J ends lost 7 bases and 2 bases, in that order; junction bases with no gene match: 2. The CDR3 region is CASIQGAGNTIYF. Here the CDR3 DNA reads TGTGCCAGCATCCAGGGGGCTGGAAACACCATATATTTT. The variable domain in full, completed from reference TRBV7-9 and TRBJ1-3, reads DTGVSQNPRHKITKRGQNVTFRCDPISEHNRLYWYRQTLGQGPEFLTYFQNEAQLEKSRLLSDRFSAERPKGSFSTLEIQRTEQGDSAMYLCASIQGAGNTIYFGEGSWLTVV.

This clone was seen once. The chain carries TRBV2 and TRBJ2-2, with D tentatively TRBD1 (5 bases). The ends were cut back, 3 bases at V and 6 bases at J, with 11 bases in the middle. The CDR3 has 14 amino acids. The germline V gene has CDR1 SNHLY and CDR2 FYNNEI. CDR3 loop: CASSDRVLAGELFF. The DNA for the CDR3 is TGTGCCAGCAGTGACAGGGTTTTGGCCGGGGAGCTGTTTTTT.

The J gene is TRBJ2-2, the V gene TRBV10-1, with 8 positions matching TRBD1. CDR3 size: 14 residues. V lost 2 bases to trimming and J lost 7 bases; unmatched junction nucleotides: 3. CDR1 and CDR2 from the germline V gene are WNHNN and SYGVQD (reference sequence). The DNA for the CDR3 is TGCGCCAGCAGTGAGCGGACAGGGAGCGGGGAGCTGTTTTTT. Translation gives CASSERTGSGELFF.

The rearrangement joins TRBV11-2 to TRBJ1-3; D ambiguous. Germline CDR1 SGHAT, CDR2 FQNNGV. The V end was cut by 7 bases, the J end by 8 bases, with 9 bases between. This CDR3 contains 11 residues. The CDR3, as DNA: TGTGCCAGCACCTCGTCAGACACCATATATTTT. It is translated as CASTSSDTIYF. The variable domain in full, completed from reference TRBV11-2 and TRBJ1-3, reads EAGVAQSPRYKIIEKRQSVAFWCNPISGHATLYWYQQILGQGPKLLIQFQNNGVVDDSQLPKDRFSAERLKGVDSTLKIQPAKLEDSAVYLCASTSSDTIYFGEGSWLTVV.

CDR3 sequence reads: CASSPSGAGEADEQFF. CDR3 in DNA: TGTGCCAGCAGCCCATCCGGGGCAGGGGAGGCCGATGAGCAGTTCTTC. This sequence joins TRBV14 and TRBJ2-1; perhaps D is TRBD1 or TRBD2 (6 bases each). Between the trimmed V and J ends, which lost 4 bases and 8 bases, there was a span of 21 bases. The CDR3 has 16 residues. The V gene's germline CDR1 is SGHDN and CDR2 FVKESK.

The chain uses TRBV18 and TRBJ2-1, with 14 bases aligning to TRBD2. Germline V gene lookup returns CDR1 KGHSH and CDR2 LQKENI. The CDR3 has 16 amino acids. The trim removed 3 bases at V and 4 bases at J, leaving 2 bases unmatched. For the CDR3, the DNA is TGTGCCAGCTCACCTAGGACTAGCGGGAGGTACAATGAGCAGTTCTTC. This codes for CASSPRTSGRYNEQFF.

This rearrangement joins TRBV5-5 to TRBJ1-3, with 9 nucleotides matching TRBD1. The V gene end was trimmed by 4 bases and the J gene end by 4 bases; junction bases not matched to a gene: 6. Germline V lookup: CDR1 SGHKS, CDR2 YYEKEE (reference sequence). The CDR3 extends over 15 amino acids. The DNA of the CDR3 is TGTGCCAGCAGCCGAAGGACAGGGGACGGAAACACCATATATTTT. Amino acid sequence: CASSRRTGDGNTIYF.